What follows are 10 T cell receptor beta chains derived from one specimen sequenced in a study of cytomegalovirus exposure and HLA in healthy donors. PCR primers comprised 60 Vbeta and 13 Jbeta primers. The data were produced by immunoSEQ multiplex PCR, yet TCRdb's version contains in-frame clones alone and is incomplete. The profile covers approximately 220,000 clones, with over 80% appearing a single time and around 6% taken by the ten largest. The sample consisted of PBMCs. The receptors derive from a man aged 35-49 years in good health and CMV-seropositive.

As regards this clone: One junction end disagrees with the germline gene, perhaps due to a read error. J is TRBJ2-4 and V is TRBV28, with 10 bases lining up with TRBD2. The V gene's germline CDR1 is MDHEN and CDR2 SYDVKM. The CDR3 totals 14 residues. The CDR3 DNA is TGTGCCAGCAGTCCGGGACTAGCGTCGAGGCTTCGGCACTTC. It is translated as CASSPGLASRLRHF.

The chain combines TRBV5-4 with TRBJ2-3; TRBD2 matches at 7 bases. CDR3 length equals 16 residues. Germline V gene sequence: CDR1 SGHNT, CDR2 YYREEE (reference sequence). The V and J ends lost 2 bases and 3 bases, in that order; junction bases with no gene match: 9. This CDR3 is CASSFAPGLGTDTQYF. The DNA for the CDR3 is TGTGCCAGCAGCTTCGCACCCGGACTAGGGACAGATACGCAGTATTTT.

The V and J genes are TRBV6-6 and TRBJ2-7, with D possibly TRBD1 on 6 matching bases. The germline V gene has CDR1 MNHNY and CDR2 SVGAGI (reference sequence). This CDR3 has 14 residues. The V gene lost 0 bases and the J gene lost 7 bases, with 13 bases spanning the gap. The DNA of the CDR3 is TGTGCCAGCAGTTACTCGAGCCAGGGGTGGGAGCAGTACGTC. It specifies CASSYSSQGWEQYV.

The chain has TRBV7-3 and TRBJ1-1, with 9 positions matching TRBD1. V was pared by 4 bases and J by 4 bases, with 4 bases of the junction left unmatched. CDR3 length: 14 amino acids. Germline V gene sequence: CDR1 SGHTA, CDR2 FQGTGA. Here the CDR3 reads CASSSTGGGTEAFF. The DNA for the CDR3 is TGTGCCAGCAGCTCGACAGGGGGTGGCACTGAAGCTTTCTTT.

Only one count was recorded for this clone. The chain couples TRBV4-2 to TRBJ2-3; 9 nucleotides align to TRBD2. CDR1 LGHNA and CDR2 YNFKEQ come from the germline V gene. The CDR3 has 17 amino acids. V was pared by 0 bases and J by 1 base, with 5 bases of the junction left unmatched. The CDR3 loop is CASSQDRWTSGTDTQYF. For the CDR3, the DNA is TGTGCCAGCAGCCAAGATCGGTGGACTAGCGGCACAGATACGCAGTATTTT.

In its sample, this clone was seen once. The V call is TRBV11-2, the J call TRBJ2-3, with TRBD2 identical over 8 bases. The CDR3 runs to 15 residues. The V gene's germline CDR1 is SGHAT and CDR2 FQNNGV. J lost 0 bases, V lost 5 bases, and 4 bases had no gene match. For the CDR3, the DNA is TGTGCCAGCAGCCCTCAGCGGGGGAGCACAGATACGCAGTATTTT. This sequence encodes CASSPQRGSTDTQYF.

The rearrangement links TRBV2 to TRBJ2-5, with a weak D call TRBD2 (5 bases). The J call may be faulty, since TRBJ2-7 better matches the DNA end. The CDR3 consists of 14 residues. In germline, CDR1 is SNHLY, CDR2 FYNNEI. In DNA form, the CDR3 reads TGTGCCAGCAGCTACGGACTGCTACCCTACGAGCAGTACTTC. Translating gives CASSYGLLPYEQYF.

This clone was found a few times. V gene TRBV14 combines with J gene TRBJ2-5; 11 bases align to TRBD2. This CDR3 spans 16 amino acids. Germline loops: CDR1 SGHDN, CDR2 FVKESK. Trimming cost V 1 base and J 0 bases; bases outside gene matches: 1. The CDR3 bases are TGTGCCAGCAGCCAAGGGGGACTAGCGGACCAAGAGACCCAGTACTTC. Protein sequence: CASSQGGLADQETQYF.

J is TRBJ2-3 and V is TRBV9, with 7 bases matching TRBD1. The CDR3 is 14 amino acids. Trimming removed 2 bases from V and 5 bases from J; junction bases left unmatched: 5. CDR1 and CDR2 (germline): SGDLS, YYNGEE. CDR3 sequence: CASSVRGGQDTQYF. CDR3 in DNA: TGTGCCAGCAGCGTGAGAGGGGGCCAAGATACGCAGTATTTT.

This chain joins TRBV14 and TRBJ1-2; D gene uncertain. The CDR3 sequence is 14 residues long. Deletions cut 1 base from V and 2 bases from J, with 8 bases between. Germline V CDR1 and CDR2: SGHDN, FVKESK. CDR3 nucleotides: TGTGCCAGCAGCCAAGTAGCGGGGAACTATGGCTACACCTTC. Translated: CASSQVAGNYGYTF.